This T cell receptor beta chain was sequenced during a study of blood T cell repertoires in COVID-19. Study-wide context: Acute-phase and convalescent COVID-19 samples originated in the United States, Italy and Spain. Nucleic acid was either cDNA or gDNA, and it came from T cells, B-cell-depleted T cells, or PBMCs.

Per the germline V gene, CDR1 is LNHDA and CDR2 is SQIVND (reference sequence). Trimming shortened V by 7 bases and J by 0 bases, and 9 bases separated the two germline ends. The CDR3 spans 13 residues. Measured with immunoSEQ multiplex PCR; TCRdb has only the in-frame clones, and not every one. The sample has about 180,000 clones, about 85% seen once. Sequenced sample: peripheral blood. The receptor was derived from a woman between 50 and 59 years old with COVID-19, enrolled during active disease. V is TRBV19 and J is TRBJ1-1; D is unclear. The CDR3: CASNIAMNTEAFF. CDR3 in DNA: TGTGCCAGTAACATAGCAATGAACACTGAAGCTTTCTTT.